The entry below gives a single T cell receptor beta chain sequence along with its context. These data originate in a study of blood T cell repertoires in COVID-19. Per the original data handling: Amplification of reference gene primers was used by the study to estimate nucleated cell counts. The protocol was immunoSEQ multiplex PCR, while the TCRdb copy is restricted to in-frame clones and leaves out a portion. V, J and clone size are taken as reported in that table, and D and trimming were inferred from the DNA itself. The sample includes a few hundred thousand clones, roughly 87% of them seen just once. This CDR3 is built from 16 residues. Trimming removed 5 bases from V and 7 bases from J, with 21 bases in between. Germline CDR1 is MGHDK and CDR2 is SYGVNS.

This sequence joins TRBV25-1 and TRBJ2-1; D is uncertain. The receptor was isolated from a woman aged 18-29 years who had recovered from COVID-19. The sequenced sample was peripheral blood. The CDR3 protein is CASSNSRPLPPNEQFF. The DNA for the CDR3 is TGTGCCAGCAGTAACTCTAGGCCCCTTCCGCCAAATGAGCAGTTCTTC.